This T cell receptor beta chain was obtained from a study of shared clonotypes between healthy human individuals. Produced via immunoSEQ multiplex PCR; TCRdb's table is partial and in-frame only. This sample has roughly 2.2 million clones, with 85% to 95% found just once. Of note for this clone: Its antigen is not identified.

Donors, healthy HIV-negative adults, lacked recent acute infections or vaccinations. The ends lost 5 bases at V and 3 bases at J; junction bases unmatched: 7. Germline V gives CDR1 SGHVS, CDR2 FNYEAQ. The CDR3 extends over 16 amino acids. Study-level results: Naive subsets, compared against memory subsets, generally had larger estimated richness values. Sequencing of the sorted subsets was shown by rarefaction to be incomplete despite large depth.

The receptor was isolated from a man between 18 and 35 years old in good health. Some clones in this sample may be carry-over from other donors' samples. The material sequenced was naive CD4+ T cells from PBMCs. Subset specified: CD45RA+ positively selected. The chain uses TRBV7-6 and TRBJ1-3; TRBD1 matches at 10 bases. CDR3 sequence (DNA): TGTGCCAGCAGCCCGCGACAGGGGGCGGGTGGAAACACCATATATTTT. It specifies CASSPRQGAGGNTIYF. The complete variable domain, with remaining parts taken from reference TRBV7-6 and TRBJ1-3, reads GAGVSQSPRYKVTKRGQDVALRCDPISGHVSLYWYRQALGQGPEFLTYFNYEAQQDKSGLPNDRFSAERPEGSISTLTIQRTEQRDSAMYRCASSPRQGAGGNTIYFGEGSWLTVV.